A selection of T cell receptor beta chains follows, all from one sample in a study of T-cell memory formation after mild COVID-19. TCRdb analysed the 5' RACE reads with MiXCR anew, one entry per CDR3 protein. The table shows 100,000 to 140,000 distinct CDR3 sequences, with over 13% occurring only once. Sequenced input: PBMCs or a T cell subset sorted from them (not recorded which). The receptor set was obtained from a man aged 18 to 35 who had mild COVID-19 (a few samples of this study predate the infection). Cell type and time point are not known. Each CDR3 is given with its conserved first and last residue. The order of the fields is CDR3 protein, CDR3 DNA, J gene, V gene, clone size, D gene. A D gene is named only where the DNA matches it firmly. Rows may omit the clone size; those that give it use once, few, many or a size class.

CASSLPGTPPEAFF	TGTGCCAGCAGCCTCCCGGGGACACCGCCTGAAGCTTTCTTT	TRBJ1-1	TRBV12-3/TRBV12-4	few	NA
CASSLLPAFYNEQFF	TGTGCCAGCAGCTTACTCCCAGCTTTCTACAATGAGCAGTTCTTC	TRBJ2-1	TRBV7-9	few	NA
CASSYGGKETQYF	TGTGCCAGCAGTTACGGGGGGAAAGAGACCCAGTACTTC	TRBJ2-5	TRBV6-6	NA	NA
CASSYGGIYGYTF	TGTGCCAGCAGTTACGGCGGGATCTATGGCTACACCTTC	TRBJ1-2	TRBV6-5	many	NA
CASSSGTGTTTNTGELFF	TGTGCCAGCAGTTCCGGGACAGGGACAACTACGAACACCGGGGAGCTGTTTTTT	TRBJ2-2	TRBV28	NA	TRBD1
CANSVGRNTEAFF	TGTGCCAACTCGGTTGGAAGGAACACTGAAGCTTTCTTT	TRBJ1-1	TRBV11-3	many	NA
CASSVGGKDGYTF	TGTGCCAGCAGCGTAGGCGGGAAGGATGGCTACACCTTC	TRBJ1-2	TRBV9	NA	NA
CASSQFVSSYEQYF	TGCGCCAGCAGCCAGTTTGTGAGCTCCTACGAGCAGTACTTC	TRBJ2-7	TRBV4-3	few	NA
CASSSGTGHNEQFF	TGTGCCAGCAGCTCCGGGACAGGGCACAATGAGCAGTTCTTC	TRBJ2-1	TRBV5-8	many	TRBD1
CASSLAQGGNSPLHF	TGTGCCAGCAGCCTTGCGCAGGGCGGTAATTCACCCCTCCACTTT	TRBJ1-6	TRBV7-9	NA	NA
CASSYYRLDQETQYF	TGTGCCAGCAGTTACTACCGACTAGATCAAGAGACCCAGTACTTC	TRBJ2-5	TRBV6-2/TRBV6-3	NA	NA
CASSEWGAVQETQYF	TGTGCCAGCAGTGAATGGGGGGCGGTCCAAGAGACCCAGTACTTC	TRBJ2-5	TRBV6-1	NA	NA
CASSSSFPSYNSPLHF	TGTGCCAGCAGTTCCTCCTTTCCCTCCTATAATTCACCCCTCCACTTT	TRBJ1-6	TRBV12-3/TRBV12-4	NA	NA
CASSPTATEIWPGELFF	TGTGCCAGCAGCCCCACTGCGACAGAAATATGGCCCGGGGAGCTGTTTTTT	TRBJ2-2	TRBV5-6	NA	NA
CASSQDQGAAEAFF	TGCGCCAGCAGCCAAGATCAGGGGGCGGCTGAAGCTTTCTTT	TRBJ1-1	TRBV4-3	NA	TRBD1
CASSQARRGALFSYEQYF	TGCGCCAGCAGCCAAGCAAGGCGGGGGGCCCTCTTCTCCTACGAGCAGTACTTC	TRBJ2-7	TRBV4-3	few	TRBD2
CASSPTGSYGYTF	TGTGCCAGCAGCCCGACAGGGAGCTATGGCTACACCTTC	TRBJ1-2	TRBV12-3/TRBV12-4	NA	TRBD1
CASSESAGTHSTDTQYF	TGTGCCAGCAGTGAGAGTGCTGGGACACATAGCACAGATACGCAGTATTTT	TRBJ2-3	TRBV2	NA	NA
CAISEQGTHYEQYF	TGTGCCATCAGTGAGCAGGGGACCCACTACGAGCAGTACTTC	TRBJ2-7	TRBV10-3	NA	NA
CASSYRGPGGEQYF	TGCGCCAGCAGTTACAGAGGGCCCGGGGGCGAGCAGTACTTC	TRBJ2-7	TRBV5-1	few	NA
CASGPGDTQYF	TGTGCCAGCGGCCCCGGAGATACGCAGTATTTT	TRBJ2-3	TRBV6-2/TRBV6-3	many	NA
CASSQRQDAVIETQYF	TGTGCCAGCAGCCAACGACAGGACGCCGTAATTGAGACCCAGTACTTC	TRBJ2-5	TRBV6-5	many	NA
CASSNRELEGYGYTF	TGCGCCAGCAGCAACAGGGAGCTGGAGGGCTATGGCTACACCTTC	TRBJ1-2	TRBV4-1	NA	NA
CSAWTGGKFSGGELFF	TGCAGTGCTTGGACAGGGGGCAAATTTAGTGGCGGGGAGCTGTTTTTT	TRBJ2-2	TRBV20-1	NA	TRBD1
CASTEGEGNQPQHF	TGTGCCAGCACTGAAGGAGAGGGCAATCAGCCCCAGCATTTT	TRBJ1-5	TRBV6-1	few	NA
CASSFSGPNTEAFF	TGTGCCAGCAGTTTTAGCGGCCCGAACACTGAAGCTTTCTTT	TRBJ1-1	TRBV12-3/TRBV12-4	NA	NA
CASSQVGGVGSPLHF	TGTGCCAGCAGCCAAGTCGGAGGCGTCGGTTCACCCCTCCACTTT	TRBJ1-6	TRBV3-1	many	NA
CASSEPRDSHANEQFF	TGTGCCAGCAGCGAGCCCCGGGACAGCCACGCCAATGAGCAGTTCTTC	TRBJ2-1	TRBV9	few	TRBD1
CASRQTTGEAHREGYTF	TGTGCCAGCAGACAAACGACAGGGGAGGCCCATCGTGAGGGCTACACCTTC	TRBJ1-2	TRBV6-5	few	TRBD1
CSARESNEQFF	TGCAGTGCTAGGGAGAGCAATGAGCAGTTCTTC	TRBJ2-1	TRBV20-1	many	NA
CASSKEKSGSIPYEQYF	TGTGCCAGCAGCAAAGAGAAATCAGGGTCGATCCCCTACGAGCAGTACTTC	TRBJ2-7	TRBV21-1	NA	NA
CASSLSRGWQETQYF	TGTGCCAGCAGCTTATCGAGGGGTTGGCAAGAGACCCAGTACTTC	TRBJ2-5	TRBV11-2	few	NA
CASSLGPTGNQPQHF	TGTGCCAGCAGCTTAGGCCCGACTGGCAATCAGCCCCAGCATTTT	TRBJ1-5	TRBV7-2	few	NA
CASSAIGGTDTQYF	TGTGCCAGCAGTGCGATTGGGGGCACAGATACGCAGTATTTT	TRBJ2-3	TRBV6-4	many	NA
CASSYLDSNQPQHF	TGTGCCAGCAGTTATCTGGATAGCAATCAGCCCCAGCATTTT	TRBJ1-5	TRBV6-2/TRBV6-3	NA	NA
CSVAPGPSYEQYF	TGCAGCGTTGCCCCGGGACCGTCCTACGAGCAGTACTTC	TRBJ2-7	TRBV29-1	NA	NA
CSVDRDNEQFF	TGCAGCGTTGACAGGGACAATGAGCAGTTCTTC	TRBJ2-1	TRBV29-1	few	NA
CASNAGYGNEQFF	TGTGCCAGCAACGCGGGGTATGGCAATGAGCAGTTCTTC	TRBJ2-1	TRBV7-3	few	NA
CASSFPAEGSTEAFF	TGTGCCAGCAGTTTCCCAGCGGAAGGAAGCACTGAAGCTTTCTTT	TRBJ1-1	TRBV6-2/TRBV6-3	few	NA
CASSYSKSGSSSYEQYF	TGTGCCAGCAGTTACTCCAAAAGCGGGTCGAGCTCCTACGAGCAGTACTTC	TRBJ2-7	TRBV6-2/TRBV6-3	many	NA